This T cell receptor beta chain was obtained from a study of T cells in Graves' hyperthyroidism and ophthalmopathy. Background on the study: Peripheral blood was taken when the disease was first diagnosed, before any treatment began.

When ophthalmopathy did not progress within 18 months, Graves' hyperthyroidism was considered stable. The length of the CDR3 is 18 residues. CDR1 is SGHRS and CDR2 is YFSETQ in the germline V gene. V gave up 3 bases and J gave up 0 bases; unmatched junction bases: 9. Regions amplified from RNA transcripts were the TCR beta CDR3 regions. A first-round RT-PCR of the TCR CDR3 used the HTBI primer set. TCRdb independently ran MiXCR on the multiplex PCR reads; one entry per CDR3 protein. The sample holds hundreds of thousands of distinct CDR3 sequences; approximately 15% are singletons and the top ten take approximately 18%.

The chain recombines TRBV5-1 with TRBJ2-3; TRBD2 matches at 11 bases. The receptor was isolated from a woman aged 18-29 years with Graves' hyperthyroidism. Sequenced: blood. The CDR3 spells CASSSTPGLADSTDTQYF. The CDR3 nucleotides read TGCGCCAGCAGCTCGACCCCGGGACTAGCGGATAGCACAGATACGCAGTATTTT.